This T cell receptor (beta chain) was obtained from a study of blood T cells in healthy people across ages (dated by TCRdb to the mid-2010s). As for the study more broadly: In model experiments, template switching captured roughly one uniquely barcoded TCR beta cDNA molecule for every two T cells. To track age-related changes in TCR beta repertoire diversity, the study relied on deep sequencing normalized with unique cDNA molecular identifiers. Donors were grouped into four age groups: young (average approximately 16 years), middle-aged (around 39), aged (approximately 58) and long-lived (82). To avoid experimental bias, donors of different ages were spread randomly across the sequencing lanes. Using the same blood draw, the study looked at two additional independent replicas of 1 million unique cDNA reads for two donors, one aged 18 to 30 and the other aged 80 or older.

The protocol used for the library was 5' RACE. TCRdb records Illumina HiSeq 2500 as the sequencer. The second PCR ran for roughly 7 to 12 cycles and used a J-beta primer mix along with a sample-barcoded 5' primer. A unique molecular identifier was introduced onto each TCR beta cDNA molecule by a template-switch 5' adaptor carrying 12 random nucleotides. Each sample yielded at least 3 million CDR3-containing paired-end reads. All of the RNA was converted into first-strand cDNA using the Mint cDNA synthesis kit, with a TRBC-specific oligonucleotide serving as the primer. Following uracil-DNA glycosylase treatment, all cDNA underwent a first 18-cycle PCR with the universal primers M1SS and BC2_uni_R. On the study's bioinformatics: Normalization of each sample was performed by random selection of 1 million high-quality reads, each carrying a distinct molecular identifier. Reads with shared molecular identifiers were discarded instead of being binned into consensus sequences. MiTCR, with a Q25 quality threshold and the strictest error-elimination algorithm, was used for CDR3 identification, clonotype clustering and error correction. A nonparametric unseen species model with Euler transformation was used to estimate lower-bound total TCR beta diversity. TCRdb handled the public reads itself, with Q25 trimming in fastp and clone calling in MiXCR, and kept productive beta chains. A single entry per CDR3 protein holds the most common genes and DNA from its merged rows. V and J calls and clone size were set by TCRdb, not the authors. Here the sample has about 1.5 million distinct CDR3 sequences; approximately 43% occur a single time. The top ten clonotypes cover 4% of the sample.

The table lists this clonotype with a few counts. Its antigen is not yet known. No quality values exist for individual bases; no much larger clone is one base distant. The donors were 40 or so Caucasian individuals from Russia, aged 6 to 90 years, who were systemically healthy. Each donor gave around 9 milliliters of peripheral blood, collected into EDTA-treated Vacutainer tubes. PBMCs were isolated by Ficoll-Paque density-gradient centrifugation, with at least 6.5 million obtained per sample. Trizol reagent was used to extract total RNA from PBMCs, with at least 5 micrograms per sample. For every donor, an aliquot of PBMCs went through flow cytometry to measure the percentages of naive CD45RAhigh/CD27high T cells. General study outcomes and caveats: The CMV infection status of donors was not known, potentially confounding age-related changes in expanded clonotypes. The long-lived group showed more naive CD4+ T cells, fewer expanded clones and increased TCR diversity than the aged group, suggesting age selection. Observed TCR beta diversity correlated strongly with the percentage of naive T cells measured by flow cytometry. Total diversity estimates from one million sequenced T cells were considered lower bounds and underestimates. As age increased, observed TCR beta diversity per million T cells dropped in a roughly linear way, and a significant reduction was already evident by age 40. Bulk unsorted PBMC profiling prevented conclusive comparison of naive and antigen-experienced compartments.

Sequenced sample: blood. The sequence derives from a young woman in good health.

CDR3 sequence: CASSQVPGQPQHF. The base sequence is TGCGCCAGCAGCCAAGTCCCGGGACAGCCCCAGCATTTT. The chain couples TRBV4-1 to TRBJ1-5; the D gene lacks a confident call. Trimming at the junction amounts to 1 base on V and 7 bases on J, and the germline ends lie 8 bases apart. CDR3 length: 13 amino acids, cysteine to phenylalanine. The DNA shown is the 39-base CDR3, in frame from base 1. From a lookup of the germline V gene, CDR1 and CDR2 are MGHRA and YSYEKL.